One TCR beta chain is described in this entry. The data derive from a study of blood T cell repertoires in COVID-19. Some clones are missing from TCRdb's copy, which holds only in-frame ones; the method was immunoSEQ multiplex PCR. Of fewer than 100,000 clones listed, 75% to 85% are singletons. The sequence came from a human donor in a cohort sampled during active COVID-19. The sequencing sample was made of peripheral blood.

The CDR3 reads CASSPQWGADTQYF. CDR3 coding DNA: TGTGCCAGCAGTCCCCAGTGGGGGGCAGATACGCAGTATTTT. The chain uses TRBV3-1 (or the pseudogene TRBV3-2) and TRBJ2-3, with D possibly TRBD2 on 6 matching bases. The V and J ends lost 6 bases and 4 bases respectively, with 14 bases between them. The germline V gene has CDR1 LGHDT and CDR2 YNNKEL (reference sequence). CDR3 size: 14 residues.